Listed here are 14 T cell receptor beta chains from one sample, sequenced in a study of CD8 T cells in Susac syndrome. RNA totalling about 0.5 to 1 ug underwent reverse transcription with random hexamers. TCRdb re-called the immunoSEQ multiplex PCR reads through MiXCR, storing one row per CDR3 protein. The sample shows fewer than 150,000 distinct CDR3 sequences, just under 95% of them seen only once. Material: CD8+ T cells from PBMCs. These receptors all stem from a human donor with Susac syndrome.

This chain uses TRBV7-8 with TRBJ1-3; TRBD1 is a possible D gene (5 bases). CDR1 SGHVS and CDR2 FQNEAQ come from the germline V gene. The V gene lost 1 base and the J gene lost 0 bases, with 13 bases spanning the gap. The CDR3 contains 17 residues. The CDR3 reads CASSLVAGRTSGNTIYF. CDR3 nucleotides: TGTGCCAGCAGCTTAGTCGCAGGGCGGACCTCTGGAAACACCATATATTTT.

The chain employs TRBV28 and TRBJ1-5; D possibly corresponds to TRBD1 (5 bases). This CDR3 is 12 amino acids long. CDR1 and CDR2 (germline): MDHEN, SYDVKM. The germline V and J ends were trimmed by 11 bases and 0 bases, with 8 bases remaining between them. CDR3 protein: CAGGYSNQPQHF. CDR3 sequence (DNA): TGTGCCGGGGGGTATAGCAATCAGCCCCAGCATTTT. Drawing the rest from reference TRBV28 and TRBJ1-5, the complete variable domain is DVKVTQSSRYLVKRTGEKVFLECVQDMDHENMFWYRQDPGLGLRLIYFSYDVKMKEKGDIPEGYSVSREKKERFSLILESASTNQTSMYLCAGGYSNQPQHFGDGTRLSIL.

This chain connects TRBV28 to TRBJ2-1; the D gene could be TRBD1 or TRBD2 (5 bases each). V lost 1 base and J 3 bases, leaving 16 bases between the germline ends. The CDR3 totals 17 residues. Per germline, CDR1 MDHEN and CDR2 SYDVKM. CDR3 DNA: TGTGCCAGCAGTTTATCCGATCGAAGTGGGGGCTACAATGAGCAGTTCTTC. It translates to CASSLSDRSGGYNEQFF. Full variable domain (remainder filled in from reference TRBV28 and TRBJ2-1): DVKVTQSSRYLVKRTGEKVFLECVQDMDHENMFWYRQDPGLGLRLIYFSYDVKMKEKGDIPEGYSVSREKKERFSLILESASTNQTSMYLCASSLSDRSGGYNEQFFGPGTRLTVL.

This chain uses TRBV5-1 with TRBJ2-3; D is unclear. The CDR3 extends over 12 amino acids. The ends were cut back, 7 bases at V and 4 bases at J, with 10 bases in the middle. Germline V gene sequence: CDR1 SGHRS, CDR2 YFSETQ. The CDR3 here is CASVGIADTQYF. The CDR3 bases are TGCGCCAGCGTAGGGATCGCAGATACGCAGTATTTT. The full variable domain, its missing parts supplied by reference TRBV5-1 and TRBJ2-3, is KAGVTQTPRYLIKTRGQQVTLSCSPISGHRSVSWYQQTPGQGLQFLFEYFSETQRNKGNFPGRFSGRQFSNSRSEMNVSTLELGDSALYLCASVGIADTQYFGPGTRLTVL.

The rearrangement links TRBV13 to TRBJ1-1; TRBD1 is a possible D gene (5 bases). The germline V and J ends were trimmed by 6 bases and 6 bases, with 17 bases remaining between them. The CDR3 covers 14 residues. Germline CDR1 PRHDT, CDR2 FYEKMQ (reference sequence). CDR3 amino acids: CASSLGRSTSEAFF. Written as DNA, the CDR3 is TGTGCCAGCAGTCTGGGACGGTCGACGTCTGAAGCTTTCTTT. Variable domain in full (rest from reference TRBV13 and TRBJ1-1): AAGVIQSPRHLIKEKRETATLKCYPIPRHDTVYWYQQGPGQDPQFLISFYEKMQSDKGSIPDRFSAQQFSDYHSELNMSSLELGDSALYFCASSLGRSTSEAFFGQGTRLTVV.

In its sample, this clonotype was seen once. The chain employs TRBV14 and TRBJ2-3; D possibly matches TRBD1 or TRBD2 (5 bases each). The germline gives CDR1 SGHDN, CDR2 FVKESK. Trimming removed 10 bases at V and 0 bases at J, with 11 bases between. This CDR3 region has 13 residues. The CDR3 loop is CATRDPSTDTQYF. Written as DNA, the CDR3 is TGTGCCACCCGGGACCCCAGCACAGATACGCAGTATTTT.

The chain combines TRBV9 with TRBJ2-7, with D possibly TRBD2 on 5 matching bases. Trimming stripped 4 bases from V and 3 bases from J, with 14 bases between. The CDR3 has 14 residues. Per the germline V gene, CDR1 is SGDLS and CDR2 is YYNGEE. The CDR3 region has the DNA TGTGCCAGCAGCCCTCGGGGAGAGGTCTACGAGCAGTACTTC. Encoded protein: CASSPRGEVYEQYF.

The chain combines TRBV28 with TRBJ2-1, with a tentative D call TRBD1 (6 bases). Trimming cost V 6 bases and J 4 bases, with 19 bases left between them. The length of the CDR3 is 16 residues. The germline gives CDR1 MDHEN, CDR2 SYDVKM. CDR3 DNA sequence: TGTGCCAGCAGCTCAGGGACCCGTGACAGGTACAATGAGCAGTTCTTC. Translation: CASSSGTRDRYNEQFF.

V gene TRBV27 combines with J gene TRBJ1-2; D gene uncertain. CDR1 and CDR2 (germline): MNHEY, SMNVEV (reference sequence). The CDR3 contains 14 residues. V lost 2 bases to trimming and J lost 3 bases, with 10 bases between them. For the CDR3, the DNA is TGTGCCAGCAGTTTAAGTCCGGCACACTATGGCTACACCTTC. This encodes CASSLSPAHYGYTF.

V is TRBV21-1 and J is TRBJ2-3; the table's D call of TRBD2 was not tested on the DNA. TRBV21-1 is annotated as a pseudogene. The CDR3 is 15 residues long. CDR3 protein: CASSREGGSTDTQYF. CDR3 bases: TGTGCCAGCAGTAGAGAGGGCGGAAGCACAGATACGCAGTATTTT.

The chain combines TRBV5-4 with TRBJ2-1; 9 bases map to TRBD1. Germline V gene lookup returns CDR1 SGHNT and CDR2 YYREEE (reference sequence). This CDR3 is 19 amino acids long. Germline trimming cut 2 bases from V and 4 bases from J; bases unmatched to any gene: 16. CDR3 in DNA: TGTGCCAGCAGCTTCTCCGGGACAGGGTCCCCCCCCGGATACAATGAGCAGTTCTTC. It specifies CASSFSGTGSPPGYNEQFF. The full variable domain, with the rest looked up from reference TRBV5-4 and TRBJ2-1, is ETGVTQSPTHLIKTRGQQVTLRCSSQSGHNTVSWYQQALGQGPQFIFQYYREEENGRGNFPPRFSGLQFPNYSSELNVNALELDDSALYLCASSFSGTGSPPGYNEQFFGPGTRLTVL.

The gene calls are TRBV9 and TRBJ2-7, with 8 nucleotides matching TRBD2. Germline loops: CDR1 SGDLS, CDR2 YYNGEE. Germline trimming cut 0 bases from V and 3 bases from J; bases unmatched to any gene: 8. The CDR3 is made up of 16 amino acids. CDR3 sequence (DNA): TGTGCCAGCAGCGTAGCTAGCAGCGGGAGAATCTACGAGCAGTACTTC. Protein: CASSVASSGRIYEQYF. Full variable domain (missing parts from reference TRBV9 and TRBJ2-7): DSGVTQTPKHLITATGQRVTLRCSPRSGDLSVYWYQQSLDQGLQFLIQYYNGEERAKGNILERFSAQQFPDLHSELNLSSLELGDSALYFCASSVASSGRIYEQYFGPGTRLTVT.

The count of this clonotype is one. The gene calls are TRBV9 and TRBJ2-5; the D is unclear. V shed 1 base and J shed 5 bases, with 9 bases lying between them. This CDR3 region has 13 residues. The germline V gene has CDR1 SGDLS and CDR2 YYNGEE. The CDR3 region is CASSVSGQETQYF. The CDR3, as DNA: TGTGCCAGCAGCGTATCCGGGCAGGAGACCCAGTACTTC. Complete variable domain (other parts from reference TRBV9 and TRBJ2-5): DSGVTQTPKHLITATGQRVTLRCSPRSGDLSVYWYQQSLDQGLQFLIQYYNGEERAKGNILERFSAQQFPDLHSELNLSSLELGDSALYFCASSVSGQETQYFGPGTRLLVL.

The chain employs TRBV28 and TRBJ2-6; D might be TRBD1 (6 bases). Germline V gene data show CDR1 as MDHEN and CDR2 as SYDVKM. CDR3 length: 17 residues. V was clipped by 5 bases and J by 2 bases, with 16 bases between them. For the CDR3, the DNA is TGTGCCAGCAGTCCCCGACAGGCCCGGGCTGGGGCCAACGTCCTGACTTTC. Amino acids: CASSPRQARAGANVLTF.